The next 18 T cell receptor beta chains were all read from a single sample in a study of early T cells in non-severe SARS-CoV-2 infection. A single record per CDR3 protein comes from TCRdb applying MiXCR to the 5' RACE reads. The table includes 40,000 to 60,000 distinct CDR3 sequences, more than 5.5% detected once. Material: whole blood, obtained at baseline. These receptors were obtained from an adult who was a healthcare worker with PCR-confirmed SARS-CoV-2 infection or an uninfected control (not recorded which).

The V and J genes are TRBV7-2 and TRBJ2-3; a possible D gene is TRBD2 (6 bases). V lost 1 base, J lost 3 bases, and 8 bases lay in between. Germline V lookup: CDR1 SGHTA, CDR2 FQGNSA. CDR3 size: 14 residues. This chain's CDR3 is CASSLGDLTDTQYF. CDR3 sequence (DNA): TGTGCCAGCAGCTTAGGGGACTTGACAGATACGCAGTATTTT. The full variable domain, rest sourced from reference TRBV7-2 and TRBJ2-3, is GAGVSQSPSNKVTEKGKDVELRCDPISGHTALYWYRQSLGQGLEFLIYFQGNSAPDKSGLPSDRFSAERTGGSVSTLTIQRTQQEDSAVYLCASSLGDLTDTQYFGPGTRLTVL.

At least ten counts were recorded for this clonotype. The V call is TRBV20-1, the J call TRBJ1-6, with 7 bases fitting TRBD1. Germline V gene lookup returns CDR1 DFQATT and CDR2 SNEGSKA (reference sequence). The CDR3 runs to 14 residues. With V trimmed by 3 bases and J by 7 bases, 6 bases remained unmatched. DNA of the CDR3: TGCAGTGCTAGTAAAGGGACAGAGAATTCACCCCTCCACTTT. Its translation is CSASKGTENSPLHF.

There are many counts of this clonotype. V usage is TRBV7-3 and J usage is TRBJ1-2; D is unclear. Germline V CDR1 and CDR2: SGHTA, FQGTGA. The CDR3 consists of 13 residues. Deletions cut 0 bases from V and 2 bases from J, with 4 bases between. The CDR3 loop is CASSLTPNYGYTF. The CDR3 nucleotides read TGTGCCAGCAGCTTAACCCCGAACTATGGCTACACCTTC.

This clonotype was recorded many times. The chain carries TRBV20-1 and TRBJ2-7, with a possible D match to TRBD2 (6 bases). This CDR3 has 14 residues. Germline CDR1 reads DFQATT; CDR2 reads SNEGSKA (reference sequence). V lost 4 bases and J 9 bases, leaving 22 bases between the germline ends. CDR3 sequence: CSATAEGGEVRQYF. The CDR3 DNA is TGCAGTGCTACGGCCGAGGGTGGGGAGGTTAGGCAGTACTTC.

This clonotype was observed at least ten times. This chain uses TRBV7-6 with TRBJ1-1, with D perhaps TRBD1 (6 bases). This CDR3 has 15 residues. V was clipped by 4 bases and J by 4 bases, with 16 bases between them. The V gene's germline CDR1 is SGHVS and CDR2 FNYEAQ. This CDR3 is CASSSTGMGSTEAFF. The CDR3 nucleotides read TGTGCCAGCAGCTCGACAGGAATGGGTTCCACTGAAGCTTTCTTT.

This clonotype was seen ten or more times. This sequence joins TRBV7-2 and TRBJ2-1; D gene uncertain. Germline CDR1 and CDR2: SGHTA and FQGNSA. CDR3 size: 15 residues. V lost 0 bases and J lost 6, with 12 bases in between. The CDR3: CASSLALYSSNEQFF. As DNA, the CDR3 is TGTGCCAGCAGCTTAGCGCTTTACTCGTCCAATGAGCAGTTCTTC.

This clonotype was found many times. The J gene is TRBJ2-1, the V gene TRBV6-2 or TRBV6-3, with D unclear. The CDR3 covers 17 residues. Trimming shortened V by 0 bases and J by 2 bases, and 14 bases separated the two germline ends. The germline V gene encodes CDR1 MNHEY and CDR2 SVGEGT. The CDR3 here is CASSYSPLDQAYNEQFF. DNA for the CDR3: TGTGCCAGCAGTTACTCTCCACTTGACCAGGCCTACAATGAGCAGTTCTTC.

This clonotype has just a few counts. This CDR3 is CASSFPRTGNYEQYF. For the CDR3, the DNA is TGTGCCAGCAGTTTCCCCAGGACAGGAAACTACGAGCAGTACTTC. The chain uses TRBV28 and TRBJ2-7, with 7 bases aligning to TRBD1. The CDR3 runs to 15 residues. V lost 3 bases to trimming and J lost 3 bases; unmatched junction nucleotides: 8. Germline CDR1 and CDR2: MDHEN and SYDVKM.

This clonotype has more than one count but fewer than ten. The chain uses TRBV7-2 and TRBJ1-1; 10 bases are a match to TRBD1. This CDR3 contains 15 residues. V lost 0 bases and J lost 5; bases outside the gene matches: 3. Per the germline V gene, CDR1 is SGHTA and CDR2 is FQGNSA. CDR3 in amino acids: CASSLAPGQGTEAFF. Written as DNA, the CDR3 is TGTGCCAGCAGCTTAGCTCCGGGACAGGGGACTGAAGCTTTCTTT.

This clonotype was found many times. One end of the junction is discordant with germline, which a read error may explain. The chain links TRBV28 to TRBJ2-7; 9 bases match TRBD1. The CDR3 loop spans 13 amino acids. The germline gives CDR1 MDHEN, CDR2 SYDVKM. CDR3 amino acids: CASSPSFGTGRNF. In DNA, the CDR3 is TGTGCCAGCAGTCCTAGTTTCGGGACAGGGCGAAACTTC. Variable domain in full (rest from reference TRBV28 and TRBJ2-7): DVKVTQSSRYLVKRTGEKVFLECVQDMDHENMFWYRQDPGLGLRLIYFSYDVKMKEKGDIPEGYSVSREKKERFSLILESASTNQTSMYLCASSPSFGTGRNFGPGTRLTVT.

This clonotype was seen more than once but under ten times. This rearrangement joins TRBV28 to TRBJ2-3, with D possibly being TRBD2 (6 bases). This CDR3 is 16 amino acids long. The germline gives CDR1 MDHEN, CDR2 SYDVKM. V was trimmed by 4 bases and J by 2 bases, leaving 16 bases between them. The DNA of the CDR3 is TGTGCCAGCAGTTCAACCCGGGAGATCTTCACAGATACGCAGTATTTT. It translates to CASSSTREIFTDTQYF. The full variable domain, its missing parts supplied by reference TRBV28 and TRBJ2-3, is DVKVTQSSRYLVKRTGEKVFLECVQDMDHENMFWYRQDPGLGLRLIYFSYDVKMKEKGDIPEGYSVSREKKERFSLILESASTNQTSMYLCASSSTREIFTDTQYFGPGTRLTVL.

The V call is TRBV19, the J call TRBJ2-2; no clear D. This CDR3 is built from 12 residues. Germline V gene sequence: CDR1 LNHDA, CDR2 SQIVND (reference sequence). Trimming took 7 bases from V and 6 from J, leaving 9 bases between them. The CDR3 region is CASTRIPGELFF. The CDR3 DNA reads as TGTGCCAGTACTAGAATTCCCGGGGAGCTGTTTTTT. Full variable domain (outside the CDR3, taken from reference TRBV19 and TRBJ2-2): DGGITQSPKYLFRKEGQNVTLSCEQNLNHDAMYWYRQDPGQGLRLIYYSQIVNDFQKGDIAEGYSVSREKKESFPLTVTSAQKNPTAFYLCASTRIPGELFFGEGSRLTVL.

In its sample, this clonotype was seen many times. This chain joins TRBV4-3 and TRBJ2-2; no clear D. From germline, CDR1 is LGHNA and CDR2 YSLEER. The CDR3 is 15 residues long. The V end was cut by 5 bases, the J end by 2 bases, with 12 bases between. The CDR3 sequence is CASSARDRNTGELFF. The CDR3 DNA reads TGCGCCAGCAGCGCCCGAGACCGAAACACCGGGGAGCTGTTTTTT.

This clonotype has at least ten counts. The V and J genes are TRBV4-3 and TRBJ1-2; D is uncertain. CDR3 length: 15 residues. Germline CDR1 and CDR2: LGHNA and YSLEER. Trimming stripped 1 base from V and 6 bases from J, with 15 bases between. CDR3: CASSQAVLPDHGYTF. CDR3 DNA sequence: TGCGCCAGCAGCCAAGCGGTACTACCGGACCATGGCTACACCTTC.

This clonotype occurred many times. This sequence joins TRBV4-3 and TRBJ2-1, with TRBD2 matching over 7 bases. This CDR3 contains 18 residues. CDR1 and CDR2 from the germline V gene are LGHNA and YSLEER. After removal of 4 bases from V and 7 bases from J, the junction contained 19 bases not matched to a gene. The CDR3 sequence: CASSPRSGVANTWNEQFF. In DNA form, the CDR3 reads TGCGCCAGCAGCCCTAGGAGCGGGGTGGCAAACACTTGGAATGAGCAGTTCTTC.

This clonotype showed up many times. V gene TRBV2 combines with J gene TRBJ2-1; TRBD2 agrees at 11 bases. Trimming took 8 bases from V and 4 from J; bases not matched to a gene: 19. Germline V gene lookup returns CDR1 SNHLY and CDR2 FYNNEI. There are 19 residues in the CDR3. The CDR3 loop is CASHGALAGGIRVYNEQFF. For the CDR3, the DNA is TGTGCCAGCCACGGGGCGCTAGCGGGGGGAATACGGGTATACAATGAGCAGTTCTTC.

This clonotype occurred many times. This chain joins TRBV20-1 and TRBJ1-2, with D tentatively TRBD1 (5 bases). Trimming cost V 0 bases and J 3 bases, with 14 bases left between them. The CDR3 contains 15 residues. Germline CDR1 DFQATT, CDR2 SNEGSKA (reference sequence). Here the CDR3 DNA reads TGCAGTGCTAGAGATACTACCGGGACCTACTATGGCTACACCTTC. As protein: CSARDTTGTYYGYTF.

This clonotype was seen ten or more times. This chain joins TRBV3-1 and TRBJ1-5; 8 bases match TRBD1. The trim removed 5 bases at V and 2 bases at J, leaving 8 bases unmatched. Looked up from germline, CDR1 is LGHDT and CDR2 is YNNKEL (reference sequence). This CDR3 is 16 amino acids long. The CDR3: CASSSQGAGGNQPQHF. The CDR3 coding sequence is TGTGCCAGCAGCTCCCAGGGGGCTGGGGGCAATCAGCCCCAGCATTTT.